This T cell receptor (beta chain) originates from a study of memory CD4+ T cells and cytomegalovirus serostatus. On the study more broadly: Healthy Belgian adult donors included about nine CMV-positive and 24 CMV-negative people.

The sort gate was single viable CD3+CD4+CD8-CD45RO+ cells for memory CD4+ T cells. Serum IgG to CMV pp150, pp28, p38 and p52 defined serostatus. The method was immunoSEQ multiplex PCR; TCRdb's version includes in-frame clones alone and lacks a portion of them. The sample lists about 39,000 clones, 78% occurring once. This clone came up a few times. Its antigen is not known. General study results and limits: Suggested: most of the CMV-linked TCR signature lies in CD4+ memory cells.

The CDR3 runs 14 residues. With 1 base removed from V and 0 bases from J, the gap between germline ends came to 3 bases. Germline CDR1 is MGHRA and CDR2 is YSYEKL. Specimen: memory CD4+ T cells from blood. This chain links TRBV4-1 with TRBJ1-4, with D unresolved. The TCR comes from an adult in good health and CMV-seronegative. The CDR3 DNA follows: TGCGCCAGCAGCCAAGTCTCAACTAATGAAAAACTGTTTTTT. Amino acids: CASSQVSTNEKLFF.